This T cell receptor (beta chain) was observed in a study of PD-1 blockade in classical Hodgkin lymphoma. TCRdb keeps only in-frame clones here, not all; method: immunoSEQ multiplex PCR. The sample has around 66,000 clones, about 70% seen once. The V gene lost 1 base and the J gene lost 6 bases, with 13 bases spanning the gap. The CDR3 loop spans 15 amino acids. Germline CDR1 MGHRA, CDR2 YSYEKL. Following autologous stem cell transplantation, relapse occurred in every patient, and exposure to brentuximab vedotin varied. Here the sequenced sample was peripheral blood mononuclear cells (PBMCs), taken before the second cycle of nivolumab. This TCR was recovered from a human donor with classical Hodgkin lymphoma. The chain carries TRBV4-1 and TRBJ2-1, with D perhaps given as TRBD1 or TRBD2 (5 bases each). The DNA of the CDR3 is TGCGCCAGCAGCCAAGTGTCAGGGACCTTCAATGAGCAGTTCTTC. The encoded protein is CASSQVSGTFNEQFF.